The 5 T cell receptor beta chains presented below share a single source sample, sequenced in a study of blood T cell repertoires in COVID-19. Libraries were prepared by immunoSEQ multiplex PCR; TCRdb keeps only in-frame clonotypes and omits some of them. This table holds over 250,000 clones, 85% found once. Sample: peripheral blood. The receptors shown here come from a man between 45 and 60 years old with active or convalescent COVID-19.

The V and J genes are TRBV30 and TRBJ2-2; tentatively, D is TRBD2 (6 bases). The CDR3 runs to 14 residues. V dropped 3 bases and J dropped 3 bases, with 11 bases sitting between them. The V gene's germline CDR1 is GTSNPN and CDR2 SVGIG (reference sequence). Written as DNA, the CDR3 is TGTGCCTGGAGGGCGGGACTTCACACCGGGGAGCTGTTTTTT. Encoded protein: CAWRAGLHTGELFF.

This sequence joins TRBV7-6 and TRBJ2-3; TRBD2 matches 7 bases. The length of the CDR3 is 16 residues. V gave up 5 bases and J gave up 3 bases; unmatched junction bases: 11. Germline V lookup: CDR1 SGHVS, CDR2 FNYEAQ. For the CDR3, the DNA is TGTGCCAGCAGCCCAGGTTATGTGGGAGGGACAGATACGCAGTATTTT. Protein sequence: CASSPGYVGGTDTQYF.

The CDR3 DNA is TGTGCTAGTGGTTTTGCGGGGGGCTCTCAGCCCCAGCATTTT. Translation gives CASGFAGGSQPQHF. This sequence joins TRBV12-5 and TRBJ1-5, with a weak D call TRBD1 (6 bases). V was cut by 3 bases and J by 6 bases, with 12 bases left in between. The CDR3 is 14 amino acids. Germline V lookup: CDR1 LGHNT, CDR2 FRNRAP.

V usage is TRBV27 and J usage is TRBJ2-1, with TRBD2 matching over 7 bases. The V gene end was trimmed by 4 bases and the J gene end by 6 bases; junction bases not matched to a gene: 9. CDR1 MNHEY and CDR2 SMNVEV come from the germline V gene (reference sequence). CDR3 length: 15 residues. The CDR3 region is CASSSLALGINEQFF. The CDR3 nucleotides are TGTGCCAGCAGTTCACTAGCGTTGGGGATCAATGAGCAGTTCTTC.

J is TRBJ1-1 and V is TRBV5-1, with D possibly TRBD1 on 5 matching bases. The V gene's germline CDR1 is SGHRS and CDR2 YFSETQ. The CDR3 extends over 17 amino acids. With 2 bases removed from V and 0 bases from J, the gap between germline ends came to 17 bases. The CDR3 DNA follows: TGCGCCAGCAGCTTCACCCCTCGGCGGGGCATGAACACTGAAGCTTTCTTT. It encodes CASSFTPRRGMNTEAFF.